Below are 11 T cell receptor beta chains sequenced from a single sample in a study of T cell changes during pregnancy in multiple sclerosis (dated by TCRdb to between 2018 and 2021). Receptor libraries were prepared by the immunoSEQ multiplex PCR assay. Entries here come from immuneACCESS through TCRdb and include only in-frame sequences with V and J called. Some clones fail to appear in such tables; in the studies checked, an unresolved V gene covers under half of the shortfall, and the cause of the remainder is unknown. This sample holds 25,000 to 35,000 clones; approximately 89% were observed only once. In total, the top ten clones hold 8% to 11% of the sample. The sequences come from CD8+ T cells from peripheral blood mononuclear cells, collected in the second trimester of pregnancy. The source is a female donor with multiple sclerosis, enrolled in a pregnancy study.

The chain combines TRBV7-3 with TRBJ2-3, with 11 bases that match TRBD2. The CDR3 runs to 15 residues. V trimming: 0 bases; J trimming: 4 bases; junction bases outside the gene matches: 0. The germline CDR1 and CDR2 sequences are SGHTA and FQGTGA. CDR3 in DNA: TGTGCCAGCAGCTTAACTAGCGGGAGGGCAGATACGCAGTATTTT. Translating it yields CASSLTSGRADTQYF.

V is TRBV5-1 and J is TRBJ2-1; a weak D match, TRBD2 (6 bases). Looked up from germline, CDR1 is SGHRS and CDR2 is YFSETQ. V dropped 6 bases and J dropped 10 bases, with 11 bases sitting between them. This CDR3 spans 11 amino acids. CDR3 coding DNA: TGCGCCAGCAAGCTGGGAGGCGAGCAGTTCTTC. It translates to CASKLGGEQFF.

The chain is built from TRBV30 and TRBJ2-7, with D possibly matching TRBD1 (6 bases). Trimming left V 4 bases short and J 6 bases short, with 19 bases between. This CDR3 contains 14 residues. Per germline, CDR1 GTSNPN and CDR2 SVGIG (reference sequence). For the CDR3, the DNA is TGTGCCTGGAAACAAAGTAAGGGGGTAGGCGAGCAGTACTTC. Translation gives CAWKQSKGVGEQYF.

The V gene is TRBV5-1, the J gene TRBJ2-5; TRBD1 matches at 8 bases. This CDR3 contains 14 residues. The V gene's germline CDR1 is SGHRS and CDR2 YFSETQ. V lost 3 bases and J lost 3; bases outside the gene matches: 4. The CDR3 loop reads CASSSGTGEETQYF. In nucleotides, the CDR3 is TGCGCCAGCAGCTCCGGGACAGGTGAAGAGACCCAGTACTTC.

The chain links TRBV27 to TRBJ2-7; tentatively, D is TRBD2 (6 bases). This CDR3 contains 15 residues. V was cut by 2 bases and J by 2 bases, with 13 bases left in between. Germline CDR1 reads MNHEY; CDR2 reads SMNVEV (reference sequence). The CDR3: CASSLGLALPYEQYF. Written as DNA, the CDR3 is TGTGCCAGCAGTTTAGGCCTAGCGCTACCCTACGAGCAGTACTTC.

The chain uses TRBV6-4 and TRBJ2-3; 10 nucleotides match TRBD2. Germline values: CDR1 MRHNA, CDR2 SNTAGT. The CDR3 totals 15 residues. The ends lost 3 bases at V and 4 bases at J; junction bases unmatched: 4. This chain's CDR3 is CASSEGTSEADTQYF. DNA of the CDR3: TGTGCCAGCAGTGAAGGGACTAGCGAGGCAGATACGCAGTATTTT.

V usage is TRBV10-3 and J usage is TRBJ1-1; D unresolved. Trimming pared 6 bases from V and 7 bases from J, leaving 18 bases between. The CDR3 sequence is 14 residues long. Looked up from germline, CDR1 is ENHRY and CDR2 is SYGVKD. The CDR3 coding sequence is TGTGCCATCAGCTTCAGGTTGACACTGGGTGAAGCTTTCTTT. Translation gives CAISFRLTLGEAFF.

Here the CDR3 reads CASSLRLTGGYEQYF. In DNA, the CDR3 is TGTGCCAGCAGCTTAAGGTTGACAGGCGGGTACGAGCAGTACTTC. The genes are TRBV7-6 and TRBJ2-7, with D maybe TRBD1 (6 bases). Germline CDR1 SGHVS, CDR2 FNYEAQ. Trimming cost V 2 bases and J 4 bases, with 15 bases left between them. CDR3 length: 15 residues.

The rearrangement links TRBV7-3 to TRBJ2-5; 16 bases are shared with TRBD2. This CDR3 has 17 residues. Trimming removed 5 bases from V and 4 bases from J; junction bases left unmatched: 7. CDR1 and CDR2 (germline): SGHTA, FQGTGA. CDR3 residues: CASSQGTSGGARETQYF. In nucleotides, the CDR3 is TGTGCCAGCAGCCAGGGGACTAGCGGGGGGGCCCGAGAGACCCAGTACTTC.

The chain links TRBV25-1 to TRBJ2-7; TRBD2 aligns across 7 bases. The CDR3 is made up of 15 amino acids. The V segment lost 2 bases and the J segment 4 bases; nucleotides outside the gene matches: 8. Germline V gene lookup returns CDR1 MGHDK and CDR2 SYGVNS. CDR3 amino acids: CASSEGAGTGYEQYF. CDR3 in DNA: TGTGCCAGCAGTGAAGGAGCGGGGACGGGTTACGAGCAGTACTTC.

The chain is built from TRBV2 and TRBJ2-1, with D possibly matching TRBD2 (6 bases). The ends were cut back, 0 bases at V and 15 bases at J, with 9 bases in the middle. Germline V lookup: CDR1 SNHLY, CDR2 FYNNEI. The CDR3 is 11 amino acids. The chain's CDR3 is CASSEAGGRFF. For the CDR3, the DNA is TGTGCCAGCAGTGAAGCCGGAGGGAGGTTCTTC. The variable domain in full, with the rest retrieved from reference TRBV2 and TRBJ2-1, is EPEVTQTPSHQVTQMGQEVILRCVPISNHLYFYWYRQILGQKVEFLVSFYNNEISEKSEIFDDQFSVERPDGSNFTLKIRSTKLEDSAMYFCASSEAGGRFFGPGTRLTVL.